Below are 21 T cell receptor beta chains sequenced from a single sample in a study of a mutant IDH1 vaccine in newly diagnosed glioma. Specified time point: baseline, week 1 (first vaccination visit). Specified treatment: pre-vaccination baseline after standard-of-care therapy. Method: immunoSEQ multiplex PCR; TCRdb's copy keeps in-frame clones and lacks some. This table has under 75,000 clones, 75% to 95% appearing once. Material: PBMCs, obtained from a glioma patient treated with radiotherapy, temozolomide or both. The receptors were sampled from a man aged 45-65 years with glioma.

CDR3 DNA sequence: TGTGCCAGCAGCTTATGGGGCCCCACAGATACGCAGTATTTT. Translated, it gives CASSLWGPTDTQYF. The J gene is TRBJ2-3, the V gene TRBV7-6; D might be TRBD1 (5 bases). This CDR3 has 14 residues. In germline, CDR1 is SGHVS, CDR2 FNYEAQ. V was clipped by 2 bases and J by 2 bases, with 8 bases between them.

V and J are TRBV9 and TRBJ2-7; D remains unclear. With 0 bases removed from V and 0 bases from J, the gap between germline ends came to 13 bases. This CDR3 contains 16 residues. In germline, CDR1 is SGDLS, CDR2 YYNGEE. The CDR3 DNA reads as TGTGCCAGCAGCGTAGACGGTGGGTTCCGCTCCTACGAGCAGTACTTC. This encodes CASSVDGGFRSYEQYF.

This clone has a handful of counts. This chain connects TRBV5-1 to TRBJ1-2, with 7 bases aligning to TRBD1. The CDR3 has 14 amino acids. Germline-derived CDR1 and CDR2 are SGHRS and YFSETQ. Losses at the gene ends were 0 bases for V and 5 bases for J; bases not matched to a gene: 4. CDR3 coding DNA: TGCGCCAGCAGCTTGGGACAGGGTTGGTATGGCTACACCTTC. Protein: CASSLGQGWYGYTF.

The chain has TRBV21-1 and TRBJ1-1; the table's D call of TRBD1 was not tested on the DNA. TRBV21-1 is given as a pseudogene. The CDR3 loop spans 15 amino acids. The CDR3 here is CASSKGGRPGTEAFF. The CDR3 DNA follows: TGTGCCAGCAGCAAAGGTGGCAGGCCTGGGACTGAAGCTTTCTTT.

The CDR3 spells CASSLVGREHEQYF. Written as DNA, the CDR3 is TGTGCCAGCAGCTTAGTCGGTAGGGAACACGAGCAGTACTTC. The chain links TRBV7-8 to TRBJ2-7; no reliable D call. V gave up 1 base and J gave up 5 bases, with 12 bases separating them. Germline loops: CDR1 SGHVS, CDR2 FQNEAQ. The CDR3 spans 14 residues. The variable domain in full, completed from reference TRBV7-8 and TRBJ2-7, reads GAGVSQSPRYKVAKRGQDVALRCDPISGHVSLFWYQQALGQGPEFLTYFQNEAQLDKSGLPSDRFFAERPEGSVSTLKIQRTQQEDSAVYLCASSLVGREHEQYFGPGTRLTVT.

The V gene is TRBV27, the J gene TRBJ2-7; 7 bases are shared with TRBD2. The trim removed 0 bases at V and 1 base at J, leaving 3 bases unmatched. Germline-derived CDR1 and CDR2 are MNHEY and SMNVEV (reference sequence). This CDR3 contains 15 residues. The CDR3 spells CASSLSWEGSYEQYF. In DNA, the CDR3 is TGTGCCAGCAGTTTATCGTGGGAGGGATCCTACGAGCAGTACTTC.

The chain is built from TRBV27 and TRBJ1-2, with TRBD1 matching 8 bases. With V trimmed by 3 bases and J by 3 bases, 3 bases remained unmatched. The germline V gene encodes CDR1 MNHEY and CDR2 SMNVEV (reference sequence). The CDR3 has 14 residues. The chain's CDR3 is CASSLAGQDYGYTF. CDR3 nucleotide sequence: TGTGCCAGCAGTTTGGCGGGACAGGACTATGGCTACACCTTC.

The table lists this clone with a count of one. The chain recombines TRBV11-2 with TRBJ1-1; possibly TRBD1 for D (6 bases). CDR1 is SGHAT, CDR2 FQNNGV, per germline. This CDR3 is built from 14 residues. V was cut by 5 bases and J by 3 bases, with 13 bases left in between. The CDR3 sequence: CASSQRAGDTEAFF. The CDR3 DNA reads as TGTGCCAGCAGCCAAAGGGCAGGGGACACTGAAGCTTTCTTT.

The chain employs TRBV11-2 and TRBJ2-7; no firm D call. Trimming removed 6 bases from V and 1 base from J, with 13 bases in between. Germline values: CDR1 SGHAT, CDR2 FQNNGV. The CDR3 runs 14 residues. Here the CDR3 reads CASSLGPTSYEQYF. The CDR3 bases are TGTGCCAGCAGTCTTGGGCCTACTTCCTACGAGCAGTACTTC.

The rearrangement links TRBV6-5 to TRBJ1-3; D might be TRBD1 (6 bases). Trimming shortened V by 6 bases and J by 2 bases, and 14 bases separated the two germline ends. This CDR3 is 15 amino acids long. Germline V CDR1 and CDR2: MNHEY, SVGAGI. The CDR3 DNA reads TGTGCCAGCAGCCCTACCACAGGGCCTGGAAACACCATATATTTT. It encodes CASSPTTGPGNTIYF.

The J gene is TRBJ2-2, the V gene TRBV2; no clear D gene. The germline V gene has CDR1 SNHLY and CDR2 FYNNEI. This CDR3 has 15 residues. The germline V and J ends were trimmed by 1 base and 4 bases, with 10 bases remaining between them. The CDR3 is CASSEGPAGTGELFF. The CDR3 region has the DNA TGTGCCAGCAGTGAAGGGCCCGCTGGCACCGGGGAGCTGTTTTTT.

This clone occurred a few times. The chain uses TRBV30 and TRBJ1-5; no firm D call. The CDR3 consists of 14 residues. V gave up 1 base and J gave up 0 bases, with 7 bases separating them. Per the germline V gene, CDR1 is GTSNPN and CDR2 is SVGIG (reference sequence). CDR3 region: CAWSAGYSNQPQHF. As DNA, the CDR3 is TGTGCCTGGAGTGCGGGCTATAGCAATCAGCCCCAGCATTTT.

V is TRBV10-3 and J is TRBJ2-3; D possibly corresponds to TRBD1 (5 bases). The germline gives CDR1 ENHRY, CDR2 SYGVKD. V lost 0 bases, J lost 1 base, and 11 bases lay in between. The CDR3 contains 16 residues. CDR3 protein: CAISESPGSGTDTQYF. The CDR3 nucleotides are TGTGCCATCAGTGAGTCTCCAGGGTCGGGCACAGATACGCAGTATTTT.

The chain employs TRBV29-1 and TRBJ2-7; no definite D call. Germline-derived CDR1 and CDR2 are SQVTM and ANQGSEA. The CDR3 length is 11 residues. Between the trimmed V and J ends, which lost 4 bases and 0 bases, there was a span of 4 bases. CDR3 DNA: TGCAGCGTTGTCAACTCCTACGAGCAGTACTTC. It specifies CSVVNSYEQYF.

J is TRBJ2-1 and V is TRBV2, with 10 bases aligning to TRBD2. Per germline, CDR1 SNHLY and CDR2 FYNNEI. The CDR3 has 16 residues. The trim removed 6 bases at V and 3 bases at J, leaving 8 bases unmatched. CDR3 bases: TGTGCCAGCAGACGGACTAGCGGAGCCAACTACAATGAGCAGTTCTTC. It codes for CASRRTSGANYNEQFF. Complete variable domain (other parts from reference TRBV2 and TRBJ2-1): EPEVTQTPSHQVTQMGQEVILRCVPISNHLYFYWYRQILGQKVEFLVSFYNNEISEKSEIFDDQFSVERPDGSNFTLKIRSTKLEDSAMYFCASRRTSGANYNEQFFGPGTRLTVL.

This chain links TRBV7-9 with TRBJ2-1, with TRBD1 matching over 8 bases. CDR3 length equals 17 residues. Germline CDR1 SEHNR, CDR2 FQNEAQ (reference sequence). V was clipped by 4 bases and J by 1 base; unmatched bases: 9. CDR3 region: CASSSRFRTGSYNEQFF. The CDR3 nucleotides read TGTGCCAGCAGCTCTCGGTTCCGGACAGGGTCCTACAATGAGCAGTTCTTC.

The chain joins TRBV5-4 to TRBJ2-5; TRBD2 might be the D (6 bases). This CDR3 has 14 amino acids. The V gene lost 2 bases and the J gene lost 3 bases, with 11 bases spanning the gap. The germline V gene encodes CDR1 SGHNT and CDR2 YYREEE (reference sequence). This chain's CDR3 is CASSLNRGKETQYF. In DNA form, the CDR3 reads TGTGCCAGCAGCTTAAACCGGGGGAAAGAGACCCAGTACTTC.

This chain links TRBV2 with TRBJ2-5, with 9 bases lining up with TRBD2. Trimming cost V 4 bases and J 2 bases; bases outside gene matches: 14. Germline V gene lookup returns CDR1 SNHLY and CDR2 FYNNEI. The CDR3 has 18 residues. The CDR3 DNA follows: TGTGCCAGCAGTGGGGGGACTAGCAGGGGTGGGGGACAAGAGACCCAGTACTTC. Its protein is CASSGGTSRGGGQETQYF.

CDR3 sequence (DNA): TGTGCCAGCAGCTTAATGGCGGTGAACACTGAAGCTTTCTTT. Residues: CASSLMAVNTEAFF. The chain combines TRBV5-4 with TRBJ1-1; D gene uncertain. This CDR3 is built from 14 residues. Trimming stripped 2 bases from V and 0 bases from J, with 8 bases between. Germline CDR1 is SGHNT and CDR2 is YYREEE (reference sequence).

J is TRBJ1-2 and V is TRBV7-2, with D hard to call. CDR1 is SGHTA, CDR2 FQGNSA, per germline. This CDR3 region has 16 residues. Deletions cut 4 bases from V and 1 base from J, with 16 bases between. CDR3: CASSSYGSAVNYGYTF. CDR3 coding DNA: TGTGCCAGCAGCTCGTATGGCTCTGCGGTTAACTATGGCTACACCTTC.

CDR3 region: CASNRDSAYEQYF. CDR3 nucleotide sequence: TGCGCCAGCAACCGGGACAGCGCCTACGAGCAGTACTTC. The V call is TRBV5-1, the J call TRBJ2-7, with 7 bases that match TRBD1. Trimming at V came to 6 bases and at J to 2 bases, leaving 5 bases not matched to a gene. This CDR3 comprises 13 residues. Per germline, CDR1 SGHRS and CDR2 YFSETQ.